The 24 T cell receptor beta chains given below trace back to one sample, sequenced in a study of blood T cell repertoires in COVID-19 (dated by TCRdb to 2018 to 2020). Library preparation used the immunoSEQ multiplex PCR assay. TCRdb re-hosts the immuneACCESS table, in-frame sequences only. Its copies lack some clones; in the studies checked, an unresolved V gene accounts for under half of them, and the cause for the rest is not known. This sample has approximately 70,000 clones in its table, and roughly four fifths of those were observed once. The ten largest account for roughly 4.7% of the sample. The specimen sequenced was peripheral blood. These receptor sequences come from a woman aged 55-69 years with acute or convalescent COVID-19.

This clone was seen just once. This sequence joins TRBV9 and TRBJ1-2; D uncertain. Germline V gene sequence: CDR1 SGDLS, CDR2 YYNGEE. The CDR3 consists of 14 residues. V lost 0 bases, J lost 6 bases, and 12 bases lay in between. The CDR3 bases are TGTGCCAGCAGCGTAGGCCAGGCCAAGCATGGCTACACCTTC. It specifies CASSVGQAKHGYTF.

This rearrangement joins TRBV7-3 to TRBJ2-2; possible D gene TRBD2, 6 bases. Between the trimmed V and J ends, which lost 1 base and 1 base, there was a span of 13 bases. Germline V gives CDR1 SGHTA, CDR2 FQGTGA. The CDR3 spans 17 residues. This CDR3 reads CASSLMAGRMNTGELFF. CDR3 nucleotide sequence: TGTGCCAGCAGCTTAATGGCGGGACGGATGAACACCGGGGAGCTGTTTTTT.

The chain joins TRBV4-1 to TRBJ2-4, with 7 bases lining up with TRBD2. This CDR3 spans 13 amino acids. Germline-derived CDR1 and CDR2 are MGHRA and YSYEKL. V shed 1 base, J shed 6 bases, and the junction held 0 bases outside the gene matches. This CDR3 is CASSQAGGNIQYF. DNA of the CDR3: TGCGCCAGCAGCCAAGCGGGGGGAAACATTCAGTACTTC.

The CDR3 loop reads CASSIASVNTEAFF. The CDR3 DNA reads TGTGCCAGTAGTATTGCTTCGGTGAACACTGAAGCTTTCTTT. The chain couples TRBV19 to TRBJ1-1; D is ambiguous. Germline V gene data show CDR1 as LNHDA and CDR2 as SQIVND (reference sequence). The CDR3 is 14 residues long. Trimming took 3 bases from V and 0 from J, leaving 8 bases between them.

This clone was detected only once. J is TRBJ2-7 and V is TRBV6-5; 8 bases are a match to TRBD1. V gave up 7 bases and J gave up 2 bases; unmatched junction bases: 7. CDR3 length equals 14 residues. The germline V gene encodes CDR1 MNHEY and CDR2 SVGAGI. The CDR3 is CASNPRTGPYEQYF. CDR3 coding DNA: TGTGCCAGCAATCCTAGGACAGGGCCCTACGAGCAGTACTTC.

The chain uses TRBV5-5 and TRBJ1-1; 9 bases align to TRBD1. CDR1 is SGHKS, CDR2 YYEKEE, per germline (reference sequence). The CDR3 runs 16 residues. Trimming at V came to 0 bases and at J to 1 base, leaving 4 bases not matched to a gene. The CDR3 spells CASSLAPGQGNTEAFF. In DNA form, the CDR3 reads TGTGCCAGCAGCTTGGCCCCGGGACAGGGGAACACTGAAGCTTTCTTT.

This chain connects TRBV5-4 to TRBJ1-1, with TRBD1 matching over 7 bases. V trimming: 0 bases; J trimming: 5 bases; junction bases outside the gene matches: 4. This CDR3 spans 14 amino acids. Looked up from germline, CDR1 is SGHNT and CDR2 is YYREEE (reference sequence). CDR3 coding DNA: TGTGCCAGCAGCTTGGACAGGGGAGGTACTGAAGCTTTCTTT. The encoded protein is CASSLDRGGTEAFF.

The chain couples TRBV2 to TRBJ1-3; 8 bases match TRBD1. Germline CDR1 SNHLY, CDR2 FYNNEI. The trim removed 5 bases at V and 5 bases at J, leaving 11 bases unmatched. There are 16 residues in the CDR3. The CDR3: CASSSRPRGLRNTIYF. In DNA form, the CDR3 reads TGTGCCAGCAGTTCCCGTCCCAGGGGGCTCAGAAACACCATATATTTT.

The rearrangement joins TRBV3-1 (or the pseudogene TRBV3-2) to TRBJ1-6, with 9 bases that match TRBD1. Germline V gives CDR1 LGHDT, CDR2 YNNKEL (reference sequence). The ends lost 5 bases at V and 7 bases at J; junction bases unmatched: 6. This CDR3 contains 15 residues. The CDR3 DNA reads TGTGCCAGCAGCACCCACAGGGGGCAGAATTCACCCCTCCACTTT. Residues: CASSTHRGQNSPLHF.

The chain employs TRBV10-1 and TRBJ1-1, with TRBD1 matching over 8 bases. J was trimmed by 1 base and V by 6 bases; bases with no gene match: 7. CDR1 is WNHNN and CDR2 is SYGVQD in the germline V gene (reference sequence). This CDR3 region has 15 residues. In DNA, the CDR3 is TGCGCCAGCAGCCCCAGGCAGGGGGCGAACACTGAAGCTTTCTTT. Encoded protein: CASSPRQGANTEAFF.

The chain has TRBV30 and TRBJ1-1, with D uncertain. Trimming removed 4 bases from V and 0 bases from J, with 9 bases in between. The CDR3 sequence is 13 residues long. The germline CDR1 and CDR2 sequences are GTSNPN and SVGIG (reference sequence). The CDR3 region has the DNA TGTGCCTGGAACAGATTTATGAACACTGAAGCTTTCTTT. Amino acid sequence: CAWNRFMNTEAFF. Looking up the rest from reference TRBV30 and TRBJ1-1 gives the full variable domain: SQTIHQWPATLVQPVGSPLSLECTVEGTSNPNLYWYRQAAGRGLQLLFYSVGIGQISSEVPQNLSASRPQDRQFILSSKKLLLSDSGFYLCAWNRFMNTEAFFGQGTRLTVV.

In its sample, this clone was seen once. The gene calls are TRBV24-1 and TRBJ2-7; no reliable D call. V was clipped by 3 bases and J by 1 base, with 6 bases between them. The CDR3 is 13 residues long. The V gene's germline CDR1 is KGHDR and CDR2 SFDVKD. The CDR3 reads CATSDPLSYEQYF. CDR3 nucleotide sequence: TGTGCCACCAGTGATCCTTTGTCCTACGAGCAGTACTTC.

V is TRBV12-3 or TRBV12-4 and J is TRBJ2-1; 10 bases agree with TRBD1. Unmatched junction bases numbered 5, after V lost 6 bases and J lost 12 bases. The CDR3 spans 12 residues. CDR3 loop: CASSRQGAVQFF. The DNA for the CDR3 is TGTGCCAGCAGCCGACAGGGGGCCGTGCAGTTCTTC.

The chain has TRBV2 and TRBJ2-7; 9 bases map to TRBD1. The CDR3 loop spans 13 amino acids. Trimming removed 8 bases from V and 1 base from J; junction bases left unmatched: 3. Per the germline V gene, CDR1 is SNHLY and CDR2 is FYNNEI. The DNA for the CDR3 is TGTGCCAGCGCCGGGACAGGGTCCTACGAGCAGTACTTC. As protein: CASAGTGSYEQYF.

In its sample, this clone is medium-sized. The V gene is TRBV7-3, the J gene TRBJ2-1; 9 positions match TRBD2. The ends lost 4 bases at V and 4 bases at J; junction bases unmatched: 8. The CDR3 extends over 16 amino acids. Germline V gene sequence: CDR1 SGHTA, CDR2 FQGTGA. The CDR3 region is CASSWTGTSLYNEQFF. The CDR3 bases are TGTGCCAGCAGCTGGACCGGGACTAGCCTTTACAATGAGCAGTTCTTC.

The chain carries TRBV11-2 and TRBJ1-2; D is undetermined. The germline gives CDR1 SGHAT, CDR2 FQNNGV. V gave up 6 bases and J gave up 8 bases, with 13 bases separating them. This CDR3 is built from 12 residues. The CDR3 DNA follows: TGTGCCAGCAGGCCTGTAACGAGAGGCTACACCTTC. This translates into CASRPVTRGYTF.

The rearrangement joins TRBV9 to TRBJ1-1; 8 nucleotides agree with TRBD1. Germline V CDR1 and CDR2: SGDLS, YYNGEE. The CDR3 covers 15 residues. The J segment lost 5 bases and the V segment lost 0 bases, leaving 6 bases of the junction unmatched. As DNA, the CDR3 is TGTGCCAGCAGCGTAGTGCCAGGGGGCGGGACTGAAGCTTTCTTT. Residues: CASSVVPGGGTEAFF.

The rearrangement links TRBV6-5 to TRBJ2-7, with 7 bases identical to TRBD1. The CDR3 covers 15 residues. The ends lost 6 bases at V and 0 bases at J; junction bases unmatched: 8. Germline loops: CDR1 MNHEY, CDR2 SVGAGI. The CDR3 region is CASSQKQGSSYEQYF. In nucleotides, the CDR3 is TGTGCCAGCAGCCAAAAACAGGGGAGCTCCTACGAGCAGTACTTC.

The V gene is TRBV7-6, the J gene TRBJ2-7; the D gene is possibly TRBD1 (5 bases). This CDR3 is built from 15 residues. Germline CDR1 reads SGHVS; CDR2 reads FNYEAQ. V shed 5 bases and J shed 0 bases, with 14 bases lying between them. CDR3 residues: CASSTQGASSYEQYF. CDR3 nucleotide sequence: TGTGCCAGCAGCACCCAGGGTGCCAGCTCCTACGAGCAGTACTTC.

The CDR3: CASSTTLQGTPLHF. As DNA, the CDR3 is TGTGCCAGTAGTACAACCCTACAGGGGACACCCCTCCACTTT. V usage is TRBV19 and J usage is TRBJ1-6, with TRBD1 matching 7 bases. The V gene end was trimmed by 4 bases and the J gene end by 11 bases; junction bases not matched to a gene: 8. Per the germline V gene, CDR1 is LNHDA and CDR2 is SQIVND (reference sequence). CDR3 length: 14 residues.

V is TRBV18 and J is TRBJ1-2, with 8 bases identical to TRBD1. V gave up 4 bases and J gave up 8 bases; unmatched junction bases: 6. The germline gives CDR1 KGHSH, CDR2 LQKENI. The CDR3 consists of 13 residues. The CDR3 DNA reads TGTGCCAGCTCACGGGAACAGGGGGGCGGCTACACCTTC. Residues: CASSREQGGGYTF.

This clone occurred once. This chain connects TRBV5-1 to TRBJ1-5; the match to TRBD1 covers 9 bases. The CDR3 has 15 amino acids. V gave up 4 bases and J gave up 3 bases; unmatched junction bases: 5. Germline V gene sequence: CDR1 SGHRS, CDR2 YFSETQ. CDR3 coding DNA: TGCGCCAGCAGCCCGCGGACAGGGGACAATCAGCCCCAGCATTTT. It specifies CASSPRTGDNQPQHF.

This clone was counted a few times. The chain uses TRBV19 and TRBJ1-2, with a tentative D call TRBD1 (5 bases). This CDR3 region has 14 residues. Germline loops: CDR1 LNHDA, CDR2 SQIVND (reference sequence). V lost 1 base and J 2 bases, leaving 8 bases between the germline ends. CDR3 sequence: CASSIVGGNYGYTF. CDR3 bases: TGTGCCAGTAGTATAGTCGGGGGGAACTATGGCTACACCTTC.

J is TRBJ1-1 and V is TRBV2, with a weak D call TRBD1 (5 bases). V shed 6 bases and J shed 3 bases, with 11 bases lying between them. Germline V gene lookup returns CDR1 SNHLY and CDR2 FYNNEI. The length of the CDR3 is 13 residues. CDR3 DNA: TGTGCCAGCAGGGCAGGGTTTGACACTGAAGCTTTCTTT. It encodes CASRAGFDTEAFF.